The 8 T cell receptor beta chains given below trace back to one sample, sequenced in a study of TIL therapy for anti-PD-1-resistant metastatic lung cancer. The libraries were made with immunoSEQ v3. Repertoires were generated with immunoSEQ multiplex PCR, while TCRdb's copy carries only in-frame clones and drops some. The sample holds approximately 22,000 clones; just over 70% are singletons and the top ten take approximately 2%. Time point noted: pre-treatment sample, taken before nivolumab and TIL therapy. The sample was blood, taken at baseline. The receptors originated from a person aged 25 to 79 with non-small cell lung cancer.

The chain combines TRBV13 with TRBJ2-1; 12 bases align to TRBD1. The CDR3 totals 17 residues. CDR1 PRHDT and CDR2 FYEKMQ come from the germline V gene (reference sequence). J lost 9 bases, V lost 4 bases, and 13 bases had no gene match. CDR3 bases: TGTGCCAGCAGCTCGGACCCGGGACAGGGGGCGTCGGGTGAGCAGTTCTTC. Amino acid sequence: CASSSDPGQGASGEQFF.

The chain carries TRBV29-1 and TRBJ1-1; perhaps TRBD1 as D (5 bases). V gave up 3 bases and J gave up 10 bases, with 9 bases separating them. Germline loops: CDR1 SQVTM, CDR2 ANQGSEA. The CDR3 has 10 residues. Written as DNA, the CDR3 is TGCAGCGTTGACAGGGTGGTAGCTTTCTTT. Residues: CSVDRVVAFF.

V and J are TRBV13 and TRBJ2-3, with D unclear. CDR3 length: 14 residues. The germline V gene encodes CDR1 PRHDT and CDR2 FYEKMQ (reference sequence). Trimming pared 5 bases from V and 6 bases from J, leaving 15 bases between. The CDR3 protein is CASSPHRLGDTQYF. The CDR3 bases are TGTGCCAGCAGCCCCCACCGTCTAGGGGATACGCAGTATTTT. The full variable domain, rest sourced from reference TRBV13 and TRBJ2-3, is AAGVIQSPRHLIKEKRETATLKCYPIPRHDTVYWYQQGPGQDPQFLISFYEKMQSDKGSIPDRFSAQQFSDYHSELNMSSLELGDSALYFCASSPHRLGDTQYFGPGTRLTVL.

The DNA for the CDR3 is TGTGCCAGCAGCTTCTCGCCCCCAACGGGAAAAGAGACCCAGTACTTC. This codes for CASSFSPPTGKETQYF. This chain connects TRBV7-2 to TRBJ2-5, with D possibly TRBD2 on 5 matching bases. The V end was cut by 3 bases, the J end by 3 bases, with 17 bases between. The CDR3 extends over 16 amino acids. Germline V gene data show CDR1 as SGHTA and CDR2 as FQGNSA. Complete variable domain (other parts from reference TRBV7-2 and TRBJ2-5): GAGVSQSPSNKVTEKGKDVELRCDPISGHTALYWYRQSLGQGLEFLIYFQGNSAPDKSGLPSDRFSAERTGGSVSTLTIQRTQQEDSAVYLCASSFSPPTGKETQYFGPGTRLLVL.

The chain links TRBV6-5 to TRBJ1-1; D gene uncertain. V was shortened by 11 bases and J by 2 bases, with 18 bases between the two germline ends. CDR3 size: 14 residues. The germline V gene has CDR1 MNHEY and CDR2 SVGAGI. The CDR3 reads CAVFLRDGNTEAFF. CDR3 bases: TGTGCCGTATTCCTGAGAGACGGAAACACTGAAGCTTTCTTT.

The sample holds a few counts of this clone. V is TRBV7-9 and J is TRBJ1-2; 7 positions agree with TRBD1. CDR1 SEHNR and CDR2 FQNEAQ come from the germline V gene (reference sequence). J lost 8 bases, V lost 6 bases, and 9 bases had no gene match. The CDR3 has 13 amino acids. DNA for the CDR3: TGTGCCAGCAGTTTAATTCAGGGGGACGGCTACACCTTC. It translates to CASSLIQGDGYTF. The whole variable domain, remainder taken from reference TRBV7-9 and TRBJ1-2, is DTGVSQNPRHKITKRGQNVTFRCDPISEHNRLYWYRQTLGQGPEFLTYFQNEAQLEKSRLLSDRFSAERPKGSFSTLEIQRTEQGDSAMYLCASSLIQGDGYTFGSGTRLTVV.

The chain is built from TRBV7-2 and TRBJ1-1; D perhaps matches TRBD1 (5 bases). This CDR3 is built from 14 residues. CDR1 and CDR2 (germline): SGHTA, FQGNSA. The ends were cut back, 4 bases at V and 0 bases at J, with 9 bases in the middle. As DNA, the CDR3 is TGTGCCAGCAGCTCGCGGGGGATGAACACTGAAGCTTTCTTT. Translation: CASSSRGMNTEAFF.

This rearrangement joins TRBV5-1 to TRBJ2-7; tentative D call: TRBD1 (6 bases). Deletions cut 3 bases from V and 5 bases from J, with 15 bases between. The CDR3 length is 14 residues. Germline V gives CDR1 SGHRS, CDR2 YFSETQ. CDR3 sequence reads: CASSSDRRVNEQYF. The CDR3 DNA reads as TGCGCCAGCAGCTCCGACAGGAGAGTAAACGAGCAGTACTTC.